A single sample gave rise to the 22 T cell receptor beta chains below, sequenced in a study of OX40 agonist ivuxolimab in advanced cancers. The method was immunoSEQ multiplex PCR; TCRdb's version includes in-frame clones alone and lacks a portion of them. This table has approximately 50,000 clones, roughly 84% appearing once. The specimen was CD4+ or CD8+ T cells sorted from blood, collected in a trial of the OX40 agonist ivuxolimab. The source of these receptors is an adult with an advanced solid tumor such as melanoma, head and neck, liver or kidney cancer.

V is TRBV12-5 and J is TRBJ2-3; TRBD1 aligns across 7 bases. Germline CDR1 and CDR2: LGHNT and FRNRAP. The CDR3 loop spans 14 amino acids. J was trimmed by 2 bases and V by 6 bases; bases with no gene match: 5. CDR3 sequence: CASGLGQNTDTQYF. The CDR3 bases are TGTGCTAGTGGACTGGGACAGAACACAGATACGCAGTATTTT.

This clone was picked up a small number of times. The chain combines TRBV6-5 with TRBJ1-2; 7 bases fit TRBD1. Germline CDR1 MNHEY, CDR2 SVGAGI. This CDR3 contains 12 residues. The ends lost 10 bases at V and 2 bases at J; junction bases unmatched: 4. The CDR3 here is CAIQDRNYGYTF. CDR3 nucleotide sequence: TGTGCCATCCAGGACAGGAACTATGGCTACACCTTC.

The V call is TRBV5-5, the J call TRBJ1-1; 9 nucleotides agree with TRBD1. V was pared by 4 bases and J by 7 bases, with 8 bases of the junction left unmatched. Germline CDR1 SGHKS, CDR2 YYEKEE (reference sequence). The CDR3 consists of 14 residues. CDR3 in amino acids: CASSLGQGWGEAFF. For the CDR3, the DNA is TGTGCCAGCAGCCTGGGACAGGGCTGGGGTGAAGCTTTCTTT.

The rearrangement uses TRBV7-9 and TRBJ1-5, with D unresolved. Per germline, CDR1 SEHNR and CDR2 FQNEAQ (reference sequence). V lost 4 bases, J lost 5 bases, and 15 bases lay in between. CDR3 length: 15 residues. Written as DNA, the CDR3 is TGTGCCAGCAGCTCGAAGGGCCCGGGCCATCAGCCCCAGCATTTT. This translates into CASSSKGPGHQPQHF.

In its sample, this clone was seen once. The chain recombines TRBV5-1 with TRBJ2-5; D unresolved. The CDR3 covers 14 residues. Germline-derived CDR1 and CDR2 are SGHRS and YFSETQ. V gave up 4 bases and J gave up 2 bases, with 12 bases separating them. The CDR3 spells CASSPPGLQETQYF. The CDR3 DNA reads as TGCGCCAGCAGCCCCCCAGGCCTACAAGAGACCCAGTACTTC.

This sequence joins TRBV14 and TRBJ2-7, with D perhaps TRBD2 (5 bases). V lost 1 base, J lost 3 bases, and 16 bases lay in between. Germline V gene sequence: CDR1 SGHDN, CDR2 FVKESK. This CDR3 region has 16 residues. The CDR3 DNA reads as TGTGCCAGCAGCCAAGTACTAGGCGTAGAGCTCTACGAGCAGTACTTC. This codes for CASSQVLGVELYEQYF.

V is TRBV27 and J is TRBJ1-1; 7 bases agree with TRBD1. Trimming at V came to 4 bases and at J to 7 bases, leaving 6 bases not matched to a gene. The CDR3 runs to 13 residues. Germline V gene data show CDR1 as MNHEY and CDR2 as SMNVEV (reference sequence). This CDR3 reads CASSSHTGVEAFF. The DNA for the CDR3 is TGTGCCAGCAGTTCGCACACAGGGGTTGAAGCTTTCTTT.

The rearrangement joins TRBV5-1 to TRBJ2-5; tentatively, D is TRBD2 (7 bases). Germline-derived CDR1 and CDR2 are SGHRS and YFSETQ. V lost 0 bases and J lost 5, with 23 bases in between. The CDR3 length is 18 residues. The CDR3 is CASSLVAPPGRGEETQYF. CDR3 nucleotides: TGCGCCAGCAGCTTGGTTGCCCCACCTGGGAGGGGGGAGGAGACCCAGTACTTC.

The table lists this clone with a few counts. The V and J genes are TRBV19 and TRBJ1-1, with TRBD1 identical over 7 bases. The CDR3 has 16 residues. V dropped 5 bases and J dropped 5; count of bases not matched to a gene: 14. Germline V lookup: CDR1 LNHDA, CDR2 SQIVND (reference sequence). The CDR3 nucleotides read TGTGCCAGTAGTTCAGCCGGGGGAGTGACAGGGACTGAAGCTTTCTTT. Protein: CASSSAGGVTGTEAFF.

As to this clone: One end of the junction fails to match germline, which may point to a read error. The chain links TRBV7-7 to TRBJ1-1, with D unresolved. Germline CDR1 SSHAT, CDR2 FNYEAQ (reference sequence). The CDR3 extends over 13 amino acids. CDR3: CASSLSGNTEAFF. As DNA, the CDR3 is TGTGCTAGCAGCTTAAGTGGGAACACTGAAGCTTTCTTT. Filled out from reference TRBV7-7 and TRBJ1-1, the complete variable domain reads GAGVSQSPRYKVTKRGQDVTLRCDPISSHATLYWYQQALGQGPEFLTYFNYEAQPDKSGLPSDRFSAERPEGSISTLTIQRTEQRDSAMYRCASSLSGNTEAFFGQGTRLTVV.

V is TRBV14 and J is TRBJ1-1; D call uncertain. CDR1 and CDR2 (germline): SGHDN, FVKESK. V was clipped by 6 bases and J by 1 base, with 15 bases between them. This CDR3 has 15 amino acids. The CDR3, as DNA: TGTGCCAGCAGTCAAAATTACGACACGAACACTGAAGCTTTCTTT. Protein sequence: CASSQNYDTNTEAFF.

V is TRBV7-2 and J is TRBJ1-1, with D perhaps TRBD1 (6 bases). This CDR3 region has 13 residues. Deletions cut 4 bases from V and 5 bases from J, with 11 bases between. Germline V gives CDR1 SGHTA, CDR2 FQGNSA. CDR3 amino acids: CASSSGGGTEAFF. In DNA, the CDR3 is TGTGCCAGCAGCTCCGGGGGCGGAACTGAAGCTTTCTTT.

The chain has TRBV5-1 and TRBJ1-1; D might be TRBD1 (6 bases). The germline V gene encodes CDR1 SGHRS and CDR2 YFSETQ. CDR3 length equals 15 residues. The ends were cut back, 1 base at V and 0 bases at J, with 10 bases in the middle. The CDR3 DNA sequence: TGCGCCAGCAGCTTGAGGGGGGGCATGAACACTGAAGCTTTCTTT. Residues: CASSLRGGMNTEAFF.

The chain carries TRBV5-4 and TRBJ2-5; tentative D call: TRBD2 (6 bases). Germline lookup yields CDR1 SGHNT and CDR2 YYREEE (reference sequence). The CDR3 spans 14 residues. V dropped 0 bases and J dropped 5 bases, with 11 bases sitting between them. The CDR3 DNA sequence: TGTGCCAGCAGCTTGGTCGGTGGGAGGGAGACCCAGTACTTC. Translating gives CASSLVGGRETQYF.

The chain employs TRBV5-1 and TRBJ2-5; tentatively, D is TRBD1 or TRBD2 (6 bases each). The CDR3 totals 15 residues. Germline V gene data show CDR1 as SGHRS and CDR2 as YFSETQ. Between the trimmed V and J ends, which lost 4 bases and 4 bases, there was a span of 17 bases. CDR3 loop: CASSDRTVGGETQYF. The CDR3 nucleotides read TGCGCCAGCAGCGATCGGACAGTGGGGGGAGAGACCCAGTACTTC.

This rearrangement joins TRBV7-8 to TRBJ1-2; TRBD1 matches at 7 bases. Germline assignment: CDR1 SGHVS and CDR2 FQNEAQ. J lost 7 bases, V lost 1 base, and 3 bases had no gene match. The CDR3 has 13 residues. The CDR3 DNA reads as TGTGCCAGCAGCTTAGATACAGGGGTTGGCTACACCTTC. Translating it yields CASSLDTGVGYTF.

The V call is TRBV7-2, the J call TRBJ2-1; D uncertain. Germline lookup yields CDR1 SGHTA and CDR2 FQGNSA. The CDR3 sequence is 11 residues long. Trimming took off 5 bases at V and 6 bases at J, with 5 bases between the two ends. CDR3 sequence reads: CASSPINEQFF. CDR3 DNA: TGTGCCAGCAGCCCGATCAATGAGCAGTTCTTC.

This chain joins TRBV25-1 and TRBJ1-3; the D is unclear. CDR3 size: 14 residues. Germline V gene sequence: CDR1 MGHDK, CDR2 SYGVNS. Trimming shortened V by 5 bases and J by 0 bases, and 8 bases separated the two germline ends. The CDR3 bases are TGTGCCAGCAGTCTACTCGGCTCTGGAAACACCATATATTTT. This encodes CASSLLGSGNTIYF.

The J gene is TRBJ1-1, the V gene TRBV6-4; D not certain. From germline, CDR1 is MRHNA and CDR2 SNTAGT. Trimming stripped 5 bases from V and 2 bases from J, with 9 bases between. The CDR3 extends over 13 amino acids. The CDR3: CASSLKVNTEAFF. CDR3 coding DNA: TGTGCCAGCAGTCTCAAAGTAAACACTGAAGCTTTCTTT.

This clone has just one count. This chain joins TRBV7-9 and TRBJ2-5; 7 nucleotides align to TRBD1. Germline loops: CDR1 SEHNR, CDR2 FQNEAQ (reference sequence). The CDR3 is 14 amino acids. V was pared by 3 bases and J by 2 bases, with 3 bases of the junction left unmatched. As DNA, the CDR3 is TGTGCCAGCAGCTTCGGGACAGCACAAGAGACCCAGTACTTC. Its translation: CASSFGTAQETQYF.

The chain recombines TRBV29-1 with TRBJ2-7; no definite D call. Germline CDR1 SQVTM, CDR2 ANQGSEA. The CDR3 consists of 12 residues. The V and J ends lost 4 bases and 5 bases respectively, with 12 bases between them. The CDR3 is CSVVEPDDEQYF. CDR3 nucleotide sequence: TGCAGCGTTGTAGAACCGGACGACGAGCAGTACTTC.

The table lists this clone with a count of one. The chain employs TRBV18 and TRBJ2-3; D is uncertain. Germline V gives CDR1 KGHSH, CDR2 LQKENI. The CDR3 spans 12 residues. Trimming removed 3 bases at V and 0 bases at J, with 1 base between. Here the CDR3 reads CASSPSTDTQYF. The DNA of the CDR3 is TGTGCCAGCTCACCTAGCACAGATACGCAGTATTTT.